The subject of this entry is one T cell receptor beta chain. In its sample, this clonotype was seen a few times. Its antigen is unknown. One base away there is no much larger clone; base qualities are not given. This specimen belongs to a study of T cells in Graves' hyperthyroidism and ophthalmopathy (dated by TCRdb to between 2019 and 2020). Regarding the complete study: Peripheral blood samples were taken at the time of initial diagnosis, prior to any treatment. After blood sampling, hyperthyroidism patients were treated with methimazole at a starting dose of 30 mg daily, and ophthalmopathy patients were treated with high-dose intravenous methylprednisolone. The paper describes TCR Vbeta CDR3 sequencing of about 140 peripheral blood samples, made up of 40 to 45 ophthalmopathy patients, 70 to 80 hyperthyroidism patients and 17 progressor patients. For training and testing, the approximately 92 patients in the discovery cohort were randomly divided in a 7:3 ratio. To identify TCR V-J signatures that set the groups apart, the researchers used a discovery cohort of more than 95 patients, made up of 40 to 45 with Graves' ophthalmopathy and some 60 with stable Graves' hyperthyroidism. In about 6 Graves' hyperthyroidism patients, the study also compared T-cell repertoires from thyroid tissue with T-cell repertoires from blood. Prospective prediction of ophthalmopathy was tested in an independent validation cohort of 18 to 20 hyperthyroidism patients and 17 patients who later progressed to ophthalmopathy.

The TCR beta CDR3 regions were amplified from RNA transcripts. The TCR CDR3 was subjected to a first round of RT-PCR using the HTBI primer set and the Qiagen OneStep RT-PCR kit. Libraries were constructed in a second round of multiplex PCR, after which size selection and purification were performed. Sequencing of the libraries was done on an Illumina HiSeq2000 using paired-end 100 bp reads. As for the authors' bioinformatics: SOAPnuke was used to process the raw data, throwing out any read that contained adapters or uncalled bases, had a mean Phred below 15, or lacked an exact constant-primer or identifier match. COPE v1.2.5 was used to merge the high-quality paired reads, and each unique nucleotide sequence was defined as a clonotype. MiTCR v1.1 was used to align clonotypes to the IMGT TRBV, TRBD and TRBJ reference segments. Only V-J combinations with frequency above 0.0001, covering about 99% of repertoires, were analysed. A TCS score was defined as the ratio of F50 (clonal expansion) to E x V (chaos), with BLOSUM62-based TCRdist applied between CDR3 peptides within each V-J. Welch's t-statistics and random forest reduced some 510 V-J features to 13, which were used in a naive Bayes classifier (R e1071). TCRdb trimmed the raw reads at Q25, called clones with MiXCR and kept productive beta chains. Rows with a matching CDR3 protein are joined into one entry that keeps the most common DNA and genes. The V and J calls and clone size come from TCRdb's table, not from the authors' own analysis. The sample table shows 300,000 to 500,000 distinct CDR3 sequences, and roughly 13% are seen once. Over 25% of the sample rests with the top ten.

Study-wide conclusions, independent of this receptor: In validation, progression to ophthalmopathy was predicted by the model with nearly 71% sensitivity and around 75% specificity, a median of approximately 6.5 months before onset. No statistical method was used to fix the sample size in advance, and group allocation was not hidden from the investigators. A 13 V-J signature model separated ophthalmopathy from stable hyperthyroidism, with about 88% sensitivity and about 81% specificity in cross-validation and 80%/75% in testing. Most expanded thyroid clonotypes (frequency above 0.001) were also detected in blood, suggesting blood repertoires may reflect thyroid immune responses.

Ophthalmopathy patients had moderately to severely active disease, Clinical Activity Score of at least 3, NOSPECS grade of at least 4, and duration under 3 months. Patients with uncontrolled infections, other autoimmune diseases, pregnancy or lactation were excluded. Diagnoses were based on clinical symptoms, serum thyroxine and TRAb, thyroid ultrasound and orbital computed tomography. Ficoll-Paque density gradient centrifugation was used to isolate PBMCs from about 10 ml of fresh peripheral blood. Total RNA was extracted using Trizol reagent, and RNA quality was assessed on an Agilent 2100 Bioanalyzer. Germline trimming: 6 bases from V, 5 bases from J; junction bases outside gene matches: 10. Via the germline V gene (reference sequence), CDR1 is DFQATT and CDR2 SNEGSKA. From cysteine to phenylalanine, the CDR3 is 15 amino acids long. The read is trimmed to its CDR3 DNA, 45 bases read in frame from base 1.

Rearrangement joined TRBV20-1 to TRBJ2-1, and 10 junctional nucleotides match TRBD2. The sample taken for sequencing was blood. The source of this sequence is a man aged 45 to 65 with Graves' ophthalmopathy. The CDR3 region: CSAGSTSGTDNEQFF. The bases read TGCAGTGCCGGATCCACTAGCGGGACAGACAATGAGCAGTTCTTC.